The 30 T cell receptor beta chains reported below all come from one sample, sequenced in a study of T cell changes during pregnancy in multiple sclerosis. TCRdb's table, derived via immunoSEQ multiplex PCR, lists solely in-frame clones and lacks some. This table has about 53,000 clones, 90% appearing once. The sample was CD8+ T cells from peripheral blood mononuclear cells, taken before pregnancy. These receptors originate from a female donor with multiple sclerosis, enrolled in a pregnancy study.

This clone appeared a few times. The chain links TRBV4-3 to TRBJ2-1; a weak D match, TRBD2 (6 bases). This CDR3 has 14 amino acids. Looked up from germline, CDR1 is LGHNA and CDR2 is YSLEER. Trimming left V 8 bases short and J 1 base short, with 12 bases between. CDR3 bases: TGCGCCAGCCGGCGGACTACATCCTACAATGAGCAGTTCTTC. It specifies CASRRTTSYNEQFF.

CDR3 residues: CASSYGSGENQPQHF. Written as DNA, the CDR3 is TGTGCCAGCAGTTACGGCTCAGGGGAGAATCAGCCCCAGCATTTT. The chain links TRBV6-5 to TRBJ1-5; D is possibly TRBD1 (6 bases). Germline CDR1 is MNHEY and CDR2 is SVGAGI. V lost 2 bases and J 4 bases, leaving 12 bases between the germline ends. This CDR3 contains 15 residues.

V is TRBV13 and J is TRBJ2-1, with 7 bases aligning to TRBD2. This CDR3 has 15 residues. Germline V gene lookup returns CDR1 PRHDT and CDR2 FYEKMQ (reference sequence). V was pared by 5 bases and J by 0 bases, with 4 bases of the junction left unmatched. CDR3 sequence reads: CASSTTSASYNEQFF. In DNA, the CDR3 is TGTGCCAGCAGCACTACTAGCGCCTCCTACAATGAGCAGTTCTTC. The complete variable domain, with remaining parts taken from reference TRBV13 and TRBJ2-1, reads AAGVIQSPRHLIKEKRETATLKCYPIPRHDTVYWYQQGPGQDPQFLISFYEKMQSDKGSIPDRFSAQQFSDYHSELNMSSLELGDSALYFCASSTTSASYNEQFFGPGTRLTVL.

J is TRBJ1-1 and V is TRBV12-5, with 9 bases identical to TRBD1. CDR3 length equals 15 residues. The V segment lost 6 bases and the J segment 0 bases; nucleotides outside the gene matches: 5. Germline V gene data show CDR1 as LGHNT and CDR2 as FRNRAP. The CDR3 sequence: CASGPGQGVNTEAFF. CDR3 bases: TGTGCTAGTGGACCGGGACAGGGAGTGAACACTGAAGCTTTCTTT. Using reference TRBV12-5 and TRBJ1-1 for the parts outside the CDR3, the full variable domain is DARVTQTPRHKVTEMGQEVTMRCQPILGHNTVFWYRQTMMQGLELLAYFRNRAPLDDSGMPKDRFSAEMPDATLATLKIQPSEPRDSAVYFCASGPGQGVNTEAFFGQGTRLTVV.

V usage is TRBV19 and J usage is TRBJ2-1; D is unresolved. From germline, CDR1 is LNHDA and CDR2 SQIVND (reference sequence). The V end was cut by 3 bases, the J end by 0 bases, with 9 bases between. There are 15 residues in the CDR3. The DNA of the CDR3 is TGTGCCAGTAGTATGCGGAGAGTCTCCTACAATGAGCAGTTCTTC. Amino acids: CASSMRRVSYNEQFF.

V is TRBV5-1 and J is TRBJ1-2, with D tentatively TRBD1 (6 bases). The CDR3 consists of 18 residues. CDR1 and CDR2 (germline): SGHRS, YFSETQ. V dropped 10 bases and J dropped 4 bases, with 32 bases sitting between them. The CDR3 loop is CAGAEGGATTKTFYGYTF. The CDR3 DNA is TGCGCCGGAGCCGAGGGGGGGGCGACAACAAAGACTTTCTATGGCTACACCTTC.

J is TRBJ2-7 and V is TRBV9; TRBD1 agrees at 8 bases. Trimming removed 4 bases from V and 3 bases from J; junction bases left unmatched: 6. Germline V CDR1 and CDR2: SGDLS, YYNGEE. This CDR3 contains 14 residues. The chain's CDR3 is CASSLRGQDYEQYF. CDR3 in DNA: TGTGCCAGCAGCCTACGGGGACAGGACTACGAGCAGTACTTC.

The genes are TRBV18 and TRBJ2-5; 9 positions match TRBD1. The CDR3 extends over 17 amino acids. The germline V gene has CDR1 KGHSH and CDR2 LQKENI. With V trimmed by 3 bases and J by 5 bases, 13 bases remained unmatched. CDR3 sequence reads: CASSPIDSRGTGETQYF. The DNA of the CDR3 is TGTGCCAGCTCACCTATAGATTCCAGGGGGACAGGGGAGACCCAGTACTTC.

This clone turned up a few times. The chain employs TRBV9 and TRBJ1-2; TRBD1 agrees at 9 bases. This CDR3 spans 14 amino acids. Germline V gives CDR1 SGDLS, CDR2 YYNGEE. V dropped 5 bases and J dropped 8; count of bases not matched to a gene: 10. The CDR3, as DNA: TGTGCCAGCAGTGCTACAGGGGGCGCGTCGGGCTACACCTTC. This codes for CASSATGGASGYTF.

The chain couples TRBV6-6 to TRBJ1-5; a weak D match, TRBD1 (6 bases). The germline V and J ends were trimmed by 5 bases and 5 bases, with 13 bases remaining between them. Germline assignment: CDR1 MNHNY and CDR2 SVGAGI (reference sequence). This CDR3 has 14 amino acids. The CDR3 here is CASSTTGYDQPQHF. The CDR3 DNA follows: TGTGCCAGCAGTACCACAGGGTACGATCAGCCCCAGCATTTT.

This clone occurred once. The rearrangement uses TRBV19 and TRBJ2-1, with no clear D. The V and J ends lost 5 bases and 0 bases respectively, with 8 bases between them. The V gene's germline CDR1 is LNHDA and CDR2 SQIVND (reference sequence). CDR3 size: 14 residues. CDR3 DNA sequence: TGTGCCAGTAGTTCAGGCAGCTCCTACAATGAGCAGTTCTTC. Residues: CASSSGSSYNEQFF.

The chain links TRBV4-1 to TRBJ2-7; D gene ambiguous. The CDR3 covers 15 residues. V gave up 1 base and J gave up 1 base, with 11 bases separating them. In germline, CDR1 is MGHRA, CDR2 YSYEKL. CDR3 sequence reads: CASSQVFARSYEQYF. CDR3 nucleotide sequence: TGCGCCAGCAGCCAAGTATTCGCACGGTCCTACGAGCAGTACTTC.

V is TRBV7-9 and J is TRBJ2-7, with D perhaps TRBD1 (5 bases). Germline V gives CDR1 SEHNR, CDR2 FQNEAQ (reference sequence). The CDR3 runs 14 residues. V was clipped by 1 base and J by 6 bases, with 13 bases between them. The CDR3 DNA sequence: TGTGCCAGCAGCTTAGACCCCCAGGGTGGCGAGCAGTACTTC. This translates into CASSLDPQGGEQYF.

The V and J genes are TRBV4-3 and TRBJ2-2; D perhaps matches TRBD1 (5 bases). CDR3 length equals 14 residues. Trimming left V 1 base short and J 6 bases short, with 9 bases between. Germline V lookup: CDR1 LGHNA, CDR2 YSLEER. As DNA, the CDR3 is TGCGCCAGCAGCCAAGGCAGGGATCCCGGGGAGCTGTTTTTT. Its translation: CASSQGRDPGELFF.

The sample holds a few counts of this clone. The chain couples TRBV4-1 to TRBJ1-1; TRBD1 agrees at 9 bases. Trimming took 3 bases from V and 4 from J; bases not matched to a gene: 0. The CDR3 is 13 residues long. CDR1 MGHRA and CDR2 YSYEKL come from the germline V gene. In DNA form, the CDR3 reads TGCGCCAGCAGCCAGGGACAGGGCACTGAAGCTTTCTTT. Translating gives CASSQGQGTEAFF.

V is TRBV9 and J is TRBJ2-6, with 9 positions matching TRBD1. The V segment lost 2 bases and the J segment 3 bases; nucleotides outside the gene matches: 6. Germline V lookup: CDR1 SGDLS, CDR2 YYNGEE. The CDR3 runs 17 residues. Here the CDR3 DNA reads TGTGCCAGCAGCGTCAAAAGGACAGGGGATGGGGCCAACGTCCTGACTTTC. The encoded protein is CASSVKRTGDGANVLTF.

The chain employs TRBV6-4 and TRBJ2-2; tentative D call: TRBD2 (6 bases). CDR1 and CDR2 (germline): MRHNA, SNTAGT. This CDR3 has 16 residues. Trimming took off 2 bases at V and 3 bases at J, with 13 bases between the two ends. For the CDR3, the DNA is TGTGCCAGCAGTGACACACCTGGGACTTACACCGGGGAGCTGTTTTTT. Its translation is CASSDTPGTYTGELFF.

The J gene is TRBJ2-7, the V gene TRBV9; TRBD1 matches at 8 bases. Looked up from germline, CDR1 is SGDLS and CDR2 is YYNGEE. The ends lost 0 bases at V and 0 bases at J; junction bases unmatched: 5. CDR3 length: 16 residues. As DNA, the CDR3 is TGTGCCAGCAGCGTAGGTGGGACAGGCCTCTCCTACGAGCAGTACTTC. Translating it yields CASSVGGTGLSYEQYF.

The genes are TRBV4-2 and TRBJ1-5, with 12 nucleotides matching TRBD1. Unmatched junction bases numbered 4, after V lost 0 bases and J lost 7 bases. CDR1 LGHNA and CDR2 YNFKEQ come from the germline V gene. This CDR3 contains 16 residues. For the CDR3, the DNA is TGTGCCAGCAGCCAAGACGGGACAGGGGGCTACCAGCCCCAGCATTTT. Protein product: CASSQDGTGGYQPQHF.

The V gene is TRBV27, the J gene TRBJ2-5; D ambiguous. The J call is uncertain, as TRBJ2-7 better fits the DNA end. The CDR3 has 15 residues. Looked up from germline, CDR1 is MNHEY and CDR2 is SMNVEV (reference sequence). CDR3 sequence reads: CASSYASGFAYEQYF. In DNA, the CDR3 is TGTGCCAGCAGTTACGCTTCAGGATTTGCCTACGAGCAGTACTTC.

The gene calls are TRBV9 and TRBJ2-3; D remains ambiguous. This CDR3 is 15 amino acids long. Trimming shortened V by 10 bases and J by 1 base, and 19 bases separated the two germline ends. The germline V gene has CDR1 SGDLS and CDR2 YYNGEE. Written as DNA, the CDR3 is TGTGCCGGGTCCCAGTTCAGCGAGGGCACAGATACGCAGTATTTT. Its translation: CAGSQFSEGTDTQYF.

This sequence joins TRBV7-9 and TRBJ2-1; a weak D match, TRBD2 (6 bases). The V and J ends lost 6 bases and 6 bases respectively, with 18 bases between them. CDR3 size: 15 residues. Germline CDR1 is SEHNR and CDR2 is FQNEAQ (reference sequence). The CDR3 DNA is TGTGCCAGCAGGATGGGTACCCCCGGGGGCAATGAGCAGTTCTTC. Encoded protein: CASRMGTPGGNEQFF.

The chain employs TRBV19 and TRBJ1-2; D is perhaps TRBD1 (5 bases). Germline CDR1 is LNHDA and CDR2 is SQIVND (reference sequence). This CDR3 comprises 13 residues. Trimming took off 11 bases at V and 5 bases at J, with 18 bases between the two ends. The chain's CDR3 is CAVEDTQFYGYTF. The CDR3, as DNA: TGTGCCGTAGAGGACACGCAATTTTATGGCTACACCTTC.

This sequence joins TRBV27 and TRBJ1-1; 7 bases are a match to TRBD1. V lost 6 bases, J lost 4 bases, and 5 bases stayed unmatched. The CDR3 consists of 13 residues. CDR1 MNHEY and CDR2 SMNVEV come from the germline V gene (reference sequence). The CDR3 DNA reads TGTGCCAGCAGGACAGGGTGGGGCACTGAAGCTTTCTTT. It codes for CASRTGWGTEAFF.

The chain joins TRBV5-5 to TRBJ1-3; 8 nucleotides align to TRBD1. Trimming cost V 2 bases and J 0 bases; bases outside gene matches: 10. The germline V gene encodes CDR1 SGHKS and CDR2 YYEKEE (reference sequence). This CDR3 contains 18 residues. The CDR3 nucleotides are TGTGCCAGCAGCTTTAGTGTGACAGGGGAATTCTCTGGAAACACCATATATTTT. Amino acid sequence: CASSFSVTGEFSGNTIYF.

The chain employs TRBV9 and TRBJ2-3; 11 nucleotides align to TRBD2. There are 15 residues in the CDR3. CDR1 and CDR2 (germline): SGDLS, YYNGEE. V shed 4 bases, J shed 8 bases, and the junction held 9 bases outside the gene matches. CDR3 sequence (DNA): TGTGCCAGCAGCCCTCGGGGGCTAGCGGGAGGTACGCAGTATTTT. Encoded protein: CASSPRGLAGGTQYF.

In its sample, this clone was seen once. The chain couples TRBV4-2 to TRBJ1-2; 9 bases fit TRBD1. The ends lost 1 base at V and 5 bases at J; junction bases unmatched: 17. This CDR3 has 19 amino acids. Germline assignment: CDR1 LGHNA and CDR2 YNFKEQ. CDR3 protein: CASSQVIWTGATLSYGYTF. As DNA, the CDR3 is TGTGCCAGCAGCCAAGTAATCTGGACAGGGGCAACGCTATCGTATGGCTACACCTTC.

This clone has just a few counts. This rearrangement joins TRBV2 to TRBJ1-1; D gene ambiguous. CDR1 and CDR2 (germline): SNHLY, FYNNEI. Trimming left V 6 bases short and J 5 bases short, with 10 bases between. This CDR3 spans 12 amino acids. DNA for the CDR3: TGTGCCAGCAGCCTAGGAAAGACTGAAGCTTTCTTT. The encoded protein is CASSLGKTEAFF.

This chain links TRBV27 with TRBJ2-3; D remains unclear. From germline, CDR1 is MNHEY and CDR2 SMNVEV (reference sequence). Trimming removed 4 bases at V and 4 bases at J, with 15 bases between. There are 15 residues in the CDR3. CDR3 amino acids: CASSSLLEWADTQYF. In nucleotides, the CDR3 is TGTGCCAGCAGTTCCCTGCTGGAGTGGGCAGATACGCAGTATTTT.

J is TRBJ1-2 and V is TRBV27; D remains unclear. The CDR3 contains 14 residues. V lost 2 bases, J lost 2 bases, and 9 bases lay in between. CDR1 and CDR2 from the germline V gene are MNHEY and SMNVEV (reference sequence). The CDR3 loop is CASSLGRLNYGYTF. CDR3 in DNA: TGTGCCAGCAGTTTAGGGAGGTTAAACTATGGCTACACCTTC.